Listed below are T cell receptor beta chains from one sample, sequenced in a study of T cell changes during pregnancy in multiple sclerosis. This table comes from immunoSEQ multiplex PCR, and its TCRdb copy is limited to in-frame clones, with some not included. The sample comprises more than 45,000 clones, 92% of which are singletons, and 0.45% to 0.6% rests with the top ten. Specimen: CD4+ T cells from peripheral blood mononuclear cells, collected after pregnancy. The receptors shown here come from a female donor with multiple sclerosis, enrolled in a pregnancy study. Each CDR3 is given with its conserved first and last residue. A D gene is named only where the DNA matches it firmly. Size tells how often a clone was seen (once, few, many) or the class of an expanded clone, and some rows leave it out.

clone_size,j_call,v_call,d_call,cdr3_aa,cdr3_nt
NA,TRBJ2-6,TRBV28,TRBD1,CASSVQGPGANVLTF,TGTGCCAGCAGTGTACAGGGGCCGGGGGCCAACGTCCTGACTTTC
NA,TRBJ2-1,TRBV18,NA,CASSPTAYNEQFF,TGTGCCAGCTCACCGACAGCCTACAATGAGCAGTTCTTC
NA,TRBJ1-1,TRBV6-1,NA,CASRPSIGTFEAFF,TGTGCCAGCAGGCCTAGTATTGGTACCTTTGAAGCTTTCTTT
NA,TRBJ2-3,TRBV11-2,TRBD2,CASSRQTSGSDTQYF,TGTGCCAGCAGCCGTCAGACTAGCGGGAGCGATACGCAGTATTTT
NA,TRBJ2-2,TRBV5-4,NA,CASSLEQNTGELFF,TGTGCCAGCAGCTTGGAACAGAACACCGGGGAGCTGTTTTTT
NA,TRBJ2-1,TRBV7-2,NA,CASSLSRVATQNEQFF,TGTGCCAGCAGCTTAAGTCGGGTAGCGACTCAGAATGAGCAGTTCTTC
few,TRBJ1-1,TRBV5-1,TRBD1,CASSLAKRQGLNTEAFF,TGCGCCAGCAGCTTGGCCAAAAGACAGGGGCTGAACACTGAAGCTTTCTTT
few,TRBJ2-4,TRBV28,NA,CASRRDNPGKNIQYF,TGTGCCAGCAGACGGGACAATCCAGGCAAAAACATTCAGTACTTC
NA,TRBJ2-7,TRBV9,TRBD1,CASGRGQSTEQYF,TGTGCCAGCGGCCGGGGACAGTCGACCGAGCAGTACTTC
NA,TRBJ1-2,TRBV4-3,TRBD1,CASSRAWDSPNYTF,TGCGCCAGCAGCCGAGCCTGGGACAGCCCAAACTACACCTTC
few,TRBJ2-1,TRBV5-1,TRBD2,CASSPGVAGGPSNEQFF,TGCGCCAGCAGCCCCGGGGTAGCGGGAGGGCCAAGCAATGAGCAGTTCTTC
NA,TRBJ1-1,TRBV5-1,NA,CASSPDGRTNTEAFF,TGCGCCAGCAGCCCCGACGGGCGGACTAACACTGAAGCTTTCTTT
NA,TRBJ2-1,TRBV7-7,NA,CASSLTAYNEQFF,TGTGCTAGCAGCTTGACAGCTTACAATGAGCAGTTCTTC
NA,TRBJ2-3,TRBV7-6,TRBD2,CAISTGTSGSTDTQYF,TGTGCCATCTCTACCGGGACTAGCGGTAGCACAGATACGCAGTATTTT
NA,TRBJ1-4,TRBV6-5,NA,CASSPGRKEKLFF,TGTGCCAGCAGTCCCGGGAGGAAAGAAAAACTGTTTTTT
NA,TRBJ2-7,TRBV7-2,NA,CASSRRPQQGSDEQYF,TGTGCCAGCAGCCGTCGTCCCCAACAGGGTAGCGACGAGCAGTACTTC
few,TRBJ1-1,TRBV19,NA,CASSIRGQNTEAFF,TGTGCCAGTAGTATAAGGGGCCAGAACACTGAAGCTTTCTTT
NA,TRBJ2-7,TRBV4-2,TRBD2,CASSPLAGRREQYF,TGTGCCAGCAGCCCCCTAGCGGGTCGACGGGAGCAGTACTTC